Listed below are T cell receptor beta chains from one sample, sequenced in a study of blood T cell repertoires in COVID-19. TCRdb's copy holds only in-frame clones and misses some; the assay was immunoSEQ multiplex PCR. The table records tens of thousands of clones, 90% of them present only once. The sample comprised peripheral blood. These TCRs come from a man aged 50 or older with active COVID-19. Both conserved end residues are part of each CDR3. The D gene is left open where the match is weak. Some rows mark clone size as missing; the rest say once, few, many or name a class of expanded clone.

NA,NA,TRBJ1-5,TRBV28,14,CASSFAGGGQPQHF,TGTGCCAGCAGTTTTGCGGGGGGCGGACAGCCCCAGCATTTT
NA,NA,TRBJ1-5,TRBV11-2,14,CASSLDRVNQPQHF,TGTGCCAGCAGCTTAGACAGGGTGAATCAGCCCCAGCATTTT
NA,NA,TRBJ1-1,TRBV10-3,14,CAISESGGKIWAFF,TGTGCCATCAGTGAGTCAGGCGGGAAGATCTGGGCTTTCTTT
NA,TRBD2,TRBJ2-3,TRBV24-1,15,CATSGASGGRDTQYF,TGTGCCACCAGTGGCGCGAGCGGGGGTAGAGATACGCAGTATTTT
NA,TRBD1,TRBJ1-3,TRBV15,17,CATSPYGQGARGNTIYF,TGTGCCACCAGCCCTTACGGACAGGGGGCAAGAGGAAACACCATATATTTT
NA,NA,TRBJ1-3,TRBV7-8,15,CASSLAQFSGNTIYF,TGTGCCAGCAGCTTAGCGCAGTTCTCTGGAAACACCATATATTTT
NA,TRBD1,TRBJ2-6,TRBV13,19,CASSFDRDRRIGGANVLTF,TGTGCCAGCAGCTTTGACAGGGACAGACGAATTGGTGGGGCCAACGTCCTGACTTTC
NA,NA,TRBJ1-5,TRBV10-3,15,CAISEEQANNQPQHF,TGTGCCATCAGTGAGGAACAGGCGAACAATCAGCCCCAGCATTTT
NA,TRBD1,TRBJ2-1,TRBV10-3,15,CAITSPDRLNNEQFF,TGTGCCATCACTTCACCGGACAGGCTTAACAATGAGCAGTTCTTC
NA,NA,TRBJ1-6,TRBV19,13,CASRQTYNSPLHF,TGTGCCAGTAGGCAGACCTATAATTCACCCCTCCACTTT
NA,TRBD1,TRBJ2-6,TRBV3-1/TRBV3-2,19,CASSRPPGTGGSGANVLTF,TGTGCCAGCAGCCGACCTCCCGGGACAGGGGGCAGTGGGGCCAACGTCCTGACTTTC
few,NA,TRBJ1-3,TRBV5-1,15,CASSQGGGSGNTIYF,TGCGCCAGCAGCCAGGGAGGTGGCTCTGGAAACACCATATATTTT
few,TRBD1,TRBJ1-2,TRBV28,14,CASSWTGGNYGYTF,TGTGCCAGCAGTTGGACAGGGGGCAACTATGGCTACACCTTC
few,TRBD1,TRBJ1-2,TRBV28,14,CASRLMEGAGGYTF,TGTGCCAGCAGACTCATGGAGGGGGCGGGTGGCTACACCTTC
NA,NA,TRBJ2-7,TRBV6-2/TRBV6-3,14,CASSFTGFGYEQYF,TGTGCCAGCAGTTTCACAGGGTTCGGCTACGAGCAGTACTTC
NA,NA,TRBJ1-1,TRBV5-1,12,CASTSEGAEAFF,TGCGCCAGCACCTCCGAGGGGGCTGAAGCTTTCTTT
few,TRBD2,TRBJ2-1,TRBV6-6,18,CASSPRTYSGRSYNEQFF,TGTGCCAGCAGTCCCCGAACCTATAGCGGGCGATCCTACAATGAGCAGTTCTTC
NA,NA,TRBJ1-2,TRBV9,16,CASSPTPDTVYYGYTF,TGTGCCAGCAGCCCAACTCCGGACACCGTATACTATGGCTACACCTTC
once,TRBD1,TRBJ1-2,TRBV5-1,13,CASSFQGAGGYTF,TGCGCCAGCAGCTTCCAGGGGGCGGGTGGCTACACCTTC
once,NA,TRBJ2-1,TRBV6-2/TRBV6-3,16,CASSSPAGSSYNEQFF,TGTGCCAGCAGTTCTCCGGCGGGGAGCTCCTACAATGAGCAGTTCTTC
NA,TRBD1,TRBJ2-7,TRBV29-1,13,CSVLGQGANEQYF,TGCAGCGTTTTAGGACAGGGGGCCAACGAGCAGTACTTC
NA,NA,TRBJ1-4,TRBV7-9,13,CASSLASGVELFF,TGTGCCAGCAGCTTAGCGTCGGGGGTTGAACTGTTTTTT
NA,NA,TRBJ1-2,TRBV30,14,CAWSTIQGFYGYTF,TGTGCCTGGAGTACGATACAGGGATTCTATGGCTACACCTTC
NA,NA,TRBJ2-1,TRBV6-6,14,CASSKGEGGNEQFF,TGTGCCAGCAGTAAGGGGGAAGGCGGTAATGAGCAGTTCTTC
NA,TRBD1,TRBJ1-1,TRBV19,13,CATSRDRGHAAFF,TGTGCCACCTCCCGAGACAGGGGGCATGCAGCTTTCTTT
NA,TRBD2,TRBJ2-3,TRBV3-1/TRBV3-2,16,CASSQPSGVSTDTQYF,TGTGCCAGCAGCCAACCTAGCGGGGTTAGCACAGATACGCAGTATTTT
NA,TRBD1,TRBJ1-2,TRBV18,15,CASSPPGTGDYGYTF,TGTGCCAGCTCACCGCCCGGGACAGGGGACTATGGCTACACCTTC
NA,NA,TRBJ1-3,TRBV9,14,CASSGGTSGNTIYF,TGTGCCAGCAGCGGCGGGACTTCTGGAAACACCATATATTTT
few,NA,TRBJ2-1,TRBV5-5,16,CASSSSRRQGSHEQFF,TGTGCCAGCAGCTCCTCCCGCCGTCAGGGTAGCCATGAGCAGTTCTTC
once,TRBD1,TRBJ1-3,TRBV7-2,15,CASTPDRAYGNTIYF,TGTGCCAGCACCCCGGACAGGGCCTACGGAAACACCATATATTTT
NA,TRBD1,TRBJ2-1,TRBV10-3,13,CAISSNQGDPQFF,TGTGCCATCAGTTCAAATCAGGGGGATCCGCAGTTCTTC
NA,NA,TRBJ1-1,TRBV6-5,15,CASSYSRNMNTEAFF,TGTGCCAGCAGTTACTCCCGCAACATGAACACTGAAGCTTTCTTT
NA,NA,TRBJ1-6,TRBV5-5,17,CASSIIYGAGDASPLHF,TGTGCCAGCAGCATCATTTACGGGGCAGGGGATGCTTCACCCCTCCACTTT
NA,NA,TRBJ1-3,TRBV7-2,15,CASSSLGGSGNTIYF,TGTGCCAGCAGCTCCCTGGGGGGATCTGGAAACACCATATATTTT
NA,TRBD2,TRBJ2-7,TRBV7-2,13,CASSLDGKIAGDF,TGTGCCAGCAGCTTAGACGGGAAGATAGCGGGGGACTTC
NA,NA,TRBJ1-1,TRBV18,14,CASSPGAANTEAFF,TGTGCCAGCTCACCAGGGGCAGCTAACACTGAAGCTTTCTTT
NA,NA,TRBJ1-2,TRBV28,17,CASSPLGQNDRNYGYTF,TGTGCCAGCAGTCCCCTGGGGCAAAACGATCGAAACTATGGCTACACCTTC
NA,NA,TRBJ2-7,TRBV12-3/TRBV12-4,12,CASSKQGYEQYF,TGTGCCAGCAGTAAGCAGGGTTACGAGCAGTACTTC
NA,TRBD2,TRBJ2-1,TRBV14,16,CASSQAGLAGVGEQFF,TGTGCCAGCAGCCAAGCTGGTCTAGCGGGGGTTGGTGAGCAGTTCTTC
NA,NA,TRBJ2-2,TRBV14,15,CASSQVERNTGELFF,TGTGCCAGCAGCCAAGTTGAGCGTAACACCGGGGAGCTGTTTTTT
few,TRBD2,TRBJ2-7,TRBV5-4,16,CASSLNGGGSAYEQYF,TGTGCCAGCAGCTTGAACGGGGGGGGTTCGGCCTACGAGCAGTACTTC
NA,NA,TRBJ2-2,TRBV7-6,19,CASSLVLGWQGDVTGELFF,TGTGCCAGCAGCTTAGTTTTAGGTTGGCAGGGTGACGTTACCGGGGAGCTGTTTTTT
NA,TRBD1,TRBJ1-2,TRBV12-3/TRBV12-4,12,CASSRTGYGYTF,TGTGCCAGCAGTCGGACAGGGTATGGCTACACCTTC
NA,NA,TRBJ2-7,TRBV2,14,CASSEQQGLHEQYF,TGTGCCAGCAGTGAACAGCAGGGTCTCCACGAGCAGTACTTC
NA,TRBD1,TRBJ2-3,TRBV28,15,CASRGQGAGTDTQYF,TGTGCCAGCAGGGGACAGGGGGCCGGCACAGATACGCAGTATTTT
NA,NA,TRBJ1-5,TRBV27,17,CASSLSAVRQGGQPQHF,TGTGCCAGCAGTTTATCTGCTGTGAGGCAGGGAGGTCAGCCCCAGCATTTT
NA,TRBD1,TRBJ1-5,TRBV5-6,15,CASGHRDRPNQPQHF,TGTGCCAGCGGTCACCGGGACAGGCCCAATCAGCCCCAGCATTTT
once,TRBD1,TRBJ2-5,TRBV6-2/TRBV6-3,15,CASSYVLGQGETQYF,TGTGCCAGCAGTTACGTTCTGGGACAGGGGGAGACCCAGTACTTC
NA,NA,TRBJ1-5,TRBV28,15,CASRGSLVGNQPQHF,TGTGCCAGCCGAGGCAGCCTAGTAGGCAATCAGCCCCAGCATTTT
NA,NA,TRBJ2-3,TRBV4-2,12,CASSKEYNTQYF,TGTGCCAGCAGCAAAGAGTACAATACGCAGTATTTT
NA,NA,TRBJ2-2,TRBV5-1,14,CASTLLGLAGELFF,TGCGCCAGCACGCTGCTGGGGCTCGCCGGGGAGCTGTTTTTT
NA,TRBD1,TRBJ1-3,TRBV18,14,CASSPGTAGNTIYF,TGTGCCAGCTCACCCGGGACAGCTGGAAACACCATATATTTT